This is a list of T cell receptor beta chains from one sample in a study of cytomegalovirus exposure and HLA in healthy donors. This table comes from immunoSEQ multiplex PCR, and its TCRdb copy is limited to in-frame clones, with some not included. The repertoire has about 110,000 clones, roughly 75% of them found once; the top ten carry around 2.5%. Sequencing was carried out using PBMCs. Receptors were obtained from a man in his forties or fifties in good health and CMV-seronegative. CDR3s include the opening cysteine and the closing phenylalanine or tryptophan. A D gene is named only where the DNA matches it firmly. Not all rows give a size; the values are once, few, many and, for expanded clones, a class.

cdr3_nt cdr3_aa d_call j_call v_call clone_size cdr3_length
TGTGCCAGCAGCGCCCGGGGGGGCGGTCAGCCCCAGCATTTT CASSARGGGQPQHF . TRBJ1-5 TRBV6-4 . 14
TGTGCCAGTAACTTACTAGCCGGGGTCCGAGATACGCAGTATTTT CASNLLAGVRDTQYF . TRBJ2-3 TRBV28 . 15
TGCGCCAGCAGCCAGGTAGACAGTACGCTAGCCAAAAACATTCAGTACTTC CASSQVDSTLAKNIQYF . TRBJ2-4 TRBV4-1 . 17
TGTGCCACCAGCAGAGATGGACGCGGGGGTTCCTACAATGAGCAGTTCTTC CATSRDGRGGSYNEQFF TRBD2 TRBJ2-1 TRBV15 . 17
TGTGCCAGCAGTGGACACAGGAAGCATCCCTTCACAGATACGCAGTATTTT CASSGHRKHPFTDTQYF . TRBJ2-3 TRBV25-1 . 17
TGTGCCAGCAGTTTGGGACAGAATAATTCACCCCTCCACTTT CASSLGQNNSPLHF TRBD1 TRBJ1-6 TRBV28 . 14
TGTGCCAGCAGCGCGCATCAGGGAAGCCAGGCTTTCTTT CASSAHQGSQAFF . TRBJ1-1 TRBV9 . 13
TGTGCCAGCAATAAAGGAAGAGCGGGGGCCCAAGAGACCCAGTACTTC CASNKGRAGAQETQYF TRBD2 TRBJ2-5 TRBV25-1 . 16
TGTGCCAGTAGTATTCGACAGGGAGGATACTACGAGCAGTACTTC CASSIRQGGYYEQYF . TRBJ2-7 TRBV19 . 15
TGTGCCAGCAGCCCCGGACAGGGGGCATACTCTGGGGCCAACGTCCTGACTTTC CASSPGQGAYSGANVLTF TRBD1 TRBJ2-6 TRBV7-6 few 18
TGTGCCAGCAGTGTTTACGGGGGTGCAGATACGCAGTATTTT CASSVYGGADTQYF . TRBJ2-3 TRBV2 . 14
TGTGCCAGCAGTGATGACGGACAGGGGGCCAACATTTATGGCTACACCTTC CASSDDGQGANIYGYTF TRBD1 TRBJ1-2 TRBV7-9 . 17
TGCGCCAGCAGCTTCCGGGGACAGGGGATAGGTGGCTACACCTTC CASSFRGQGIGGYTF TRBD1 TRBJ1-2 TRBV5-1 few 15
TGTGCCAGCAGCTTTACAGGGAACGCCGCCGGGGAGCTGTTTTTT CASSFTGNAAGELFF . TRBJ2-2 TRBV5-5 once 15
TGTGCCATCAGCGGTGACAGGGGGCTGTGGGAGACCCAGTACTTC CAISGDRGLWETQYF TRBD1 TRBJ2-5 TRBV10-3 . 15
TGTGCCAGCAGCTCGGGACTAGCGGATTCCTACAATGAGCAGTTCTTC CASSSGLADSYNEQFF TRBD2 TRBJ2-1 TRBV7-9 . 16
TGCGCCAGCAGCCAAGCCACCCCGGTTGCCGCTGAAGCTTTCTTT CASSQATPVAAEAFF . TRBJ1-1 TRBV4-1 few 15
TGCGCCAGCAGCTTGGTACAGGGAACGGATACGCAGTATTTT CASSLVQGTDTQYF . TRBJ2-3 TRBV5-1 . 14
TGTGCCAGCAGCCTGGGGGCTGTCTCCTACAATGAGCAGTTCTTC CASSLGAVSYNEQFF . TRBJ2-1 TRBV6-1 . 15
TGTGCCAGCAGCGCGCATCCGGGAGAGTACGAGCAGTACTTC CASSAHPGEYEQYF . TRBJ2-7 TRBV9 . 14
TGTTCCAGCAGCCTCAGCGGACTAGCGGCCTACAATGAGCAGTTCTTC CSSSLSGLAAYNEQFF TRBD2 TRBJ2-1 TRBV7-9 . 16
TGTGCCAGCAGCTTAGGGACTTCGGCCACAGATACGCAGTATTTT CASSLGTSATDTQYF . TRBJ2-3 TRBV5-6 . 15
TGTGCCAGTACCACGGGACAGGGGAATTCACCCCTCCACTTT CASTTGQGNSPLHF TRBD1 TRBJ1-6 TRBV19 . 14
TGCGCCAGCAGCTTACCAGCGGGGGACTCCTACGAGCAGTACTTC CASSLPAGDSYEQYF TRBD2 TRBJ2-7 TRBV5-1 . 15